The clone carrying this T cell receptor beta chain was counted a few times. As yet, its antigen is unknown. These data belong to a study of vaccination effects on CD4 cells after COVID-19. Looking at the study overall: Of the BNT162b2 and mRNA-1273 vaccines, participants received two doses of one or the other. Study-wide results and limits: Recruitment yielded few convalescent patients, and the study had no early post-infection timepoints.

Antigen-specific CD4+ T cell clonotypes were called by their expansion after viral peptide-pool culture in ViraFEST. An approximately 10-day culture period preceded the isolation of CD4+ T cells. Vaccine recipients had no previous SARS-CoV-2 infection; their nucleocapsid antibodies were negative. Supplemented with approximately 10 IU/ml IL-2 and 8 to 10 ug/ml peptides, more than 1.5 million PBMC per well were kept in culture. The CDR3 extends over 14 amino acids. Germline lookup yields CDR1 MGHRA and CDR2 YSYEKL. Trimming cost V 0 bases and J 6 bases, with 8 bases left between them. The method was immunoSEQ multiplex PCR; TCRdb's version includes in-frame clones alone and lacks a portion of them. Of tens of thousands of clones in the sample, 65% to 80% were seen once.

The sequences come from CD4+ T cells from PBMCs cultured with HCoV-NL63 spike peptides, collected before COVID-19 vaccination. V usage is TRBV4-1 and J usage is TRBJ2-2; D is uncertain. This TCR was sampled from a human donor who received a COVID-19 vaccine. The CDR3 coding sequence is TGCGCCAGCAGCCAAGACTGGGGTTCCGGGGAGCTGTTTTTT. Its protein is CASSQDWGSGELFF.